A selection of T cell receptor beta chains follows, all from one sample in a study of regulatory T cells in long-lasting Graves disease. Each CDR3 protein is one row after TCRdb ran MiXCR on the multiplex PCR reads. The data show 440,000 or so distinct CDR3 sequences, with 14% to 15% seen just once and approximately 16% held by the top ten. This sample also belongs to another study, concerning T cells in Graves' hyperthyroidism and ophthalmopathy.

The specimen comprised peripheral blood mononuclear cells (PBMCs), sampled at new diagnosis, from a patient treated with antithyroid drugs. The receptors were sampled from a woman in her 30s with Graves disease. Both conserved end residues are part of each CDR3. The D gene is left open where the match is weak. Size values are once, few and many counts, or a class for expanded clones, and some rows have none.

V	D	J	size	DNA	CDR3
TRBV20-1	TRBD2	TRBJ2-3	many	TGCAGTGCTAGTATCCAGCGGGGGGACACAGATACGCAGTATTTT	CSASIQRGDTDTQYF
TRBV4-1	.	TRBJ2-1	once	TGCGCCAGCAGCCAAGAGAGGACCGAGCAGTTCTTC	CASSQERTEQFF
TRBV28	.	TRBJ1-4	few	TGTGCCAGCATCACGGGCAGTTGGAGTGAAAAACTGTTTTTT	CASITGSWSEKLFF
TRBV7-8	.	TRBJ2-5	many	TGTGCCAGCAGCCAGGGGGGGATAGTAGAGACCCAGTACTTC	CASSQGGIVETQYF
TRBV6-5	.	TRBJ1-2	.	TGTGCCAGCAGTTACCGTACCGGGACGCAGAACAACTATGGCTACACCTTC	CASSYRTGTQNNYGYTF
TRBV7-6	TRBD1	TRBJ1-2	many	TGTGCCAGCAGCCAAGGGGGCGCGGACTATGGCTACACCTTC	CASSQGGADYGYTF
TRBV5-1	.	TRBJ2-3	many	TGCGCCAGCAGCGGAACGACAGGTAGTAGCACAGATACGCAGTATTTT	CASSGTTGSSTDTQYF
TRBV5-1	.	TRBJ1-6	.	TGCGCCAGCAGCTTGGCCGGGGACGCTACGAATTCACCCCTCCACTTT	CASSLAGDATNSPLHF
TRBV6-5	.	TRBJ1-1	many	TGTGCCAGCAGTTACTCAGCAGGGATTTGGAACACTGAAGCTTTCTTT	CASSYSAGIWNTEAFF
TRBV5-4	.	TRBJ2-3	.	TGTGCCGGGTCGGACAGCAGCACAGATACGCAGTATTTT	CAGSDSSTDTQYF
TRBV20-1	.	TRBJ1-2	.	TGCAGTGCTAGAGATCACAACAGAAACTATGGCTACACCTTC	CSARDHNRNYGYTF
TRBV12-3/TRBV12-4	TRBD1	TRBJ1-1	.	TGTGCCAGCAGTCAGAGACAGGGGCGCCTGACGAAGAAAGCTTTCTTT	CASSQRQGRLTKKAFF
TRBV14	.	TRBJ2-7	.	TGTGCCAGCAGCCAAGACCTGGTATCGAACGAGCAGTACTTC	CASSQDLVSNEQYF
TRBV20-1	TRBD2	TRBJ2-1	.	TGCAGTGCTAGGCACGGGACTAGCGGGAACAATGAGCAGTTCTTC	CSARHGTSGNNEQFF
TRBV5-5	.	TRBJ2-1	few	TGTGCCAGCAGCATACGACAGTTACCACGGGATGAGCAGTTCTTC	CASSIRQLPRDEQFF
TRBV15	.	TRBJ1-5	.	TGTGCCACCAGGAGTATACAGGGACCGGAAGGTCAGCCCCAGCATTTT	CATRSIQGPEGQPQHF
TRBV24-1	.	TRBJ2-1	few	TGTGCCACCAGTGAAAGGACAGGGGTTAGCGGGATCTACAATGAGCAGTTCTTC	CATSERTGVSGIYNEQFF
TRBV5-1	TRBD1	TRBJ2-3	many	TGCGCCAGCAGCCGTGTGAAGGGGGCAGGAGATACGCAGTATTTT	CASSRVKGAGDTQYF
TRBV6-1	.	TRBJ2-1	few	TGTGCCACGCGGGGACTCTACAATGAGCAGTTCTTC	CATRGLYNEQFF
TRBV12-3/TRBV12-4	.	TRBJ1-1	many	TGTGCCAGCAGTTCCCAAAGCATCGGCACTGAAGCTTTCTTT	CASSSQSIGTEAFF
TRBV4-1	.	TRBJ2-2	.	TGCGCCAGCAGCCAAGATAGGTCGGTTCGGTTGGGCGGGGAGCTGTTTTTT	CASSQDRSVRLGGELFF
TRBV11-3	.	TRBJ2-1	many	TGTGCCAGCAGCTCGCGGGATGGAGTGCAGAATGAGCAGTTCTTC	CASSSRDGVQNEQFF
TRBV5-1	TRBD2	TRBJ2-1	many	TGCGCCAGCAGCTTGGCCCCGAGCGGGAGGTTTGACAATGAGCAGTTCTTC	CASSLAPSGRFDNEQFF
TRBV3-1	.	TRBJ1-1	many	TGTGCCAGCAGCGGAATGAACACTGAAGCTTTCTTT	CASSGMNTEAFF
TRBV25-1	TRBD1	TRBJ2-7	many	TGTGCCAGCAGCGGGACAGGGGGCAAGCAGTACTTC	CASSGTGGKQYF
TRBV24-1	TRBD2	TRBJ2-1	.	TGTGCCACCAGTTCCGGGACAGGGTCGTTTCGAGGACTAGCGGGACGGGAGTTCTTC	CATSSGTGSFRGLAGREFF
TRBV9	.	TRBJ2-1	.	TGTGCCAGCAGCGTAGAGCTGCGCCAAACCTCCTACAATGAGCAGTTCTTC	CASSVELRQTSYNEQFF
TRBV13	TRBD2	TRBJ2-7	.	TGTGCCAGCGGCGTAGCTGGCGGGAGCTACGAGCAGTACTTC	CASGVAGGSYEQYF
TRBV11-2	.	TRBJ1-5	.	TGTGCCAGCAGCTTAGGAGGGGGAATAGGGCAGCCCCAGCATTTT	CASSLGGGIGQPQHF
TRBV3-1	.	TRBJ2-5	many	TGTGCCAGCAGCCAAGATCCAGGGGAAGAGACCCAGTACTTC	CASSQDPGEETQYF
TRBV5-1	.	TRBJ2-5	many	TGCGCCAGTCGTCGCGCGGGCAGCCTAGTCCAAGAGACCCAGTACTTC	CASRRAGSLVQETQYF
TRBV6-1	.	TRBJ2-2	many	TGTGCCAGCGGACTGAACACCGGGGAGCTGTTTTTT	CASGLNTGELFF
TRBV3-1	.	TRBJ1-2	few	TGTGCCAGCAGCCATTGGGGCGCTAACTATGGCTACACCTTC	CASSHWGANYGYTF
TRBV4-1	TRBD2	TRBJ2-2	.	TGCGCCAGCAGCCAACCAACTAGCGGGAGGGTCGGGGAGCTGTTTTTT	CASSQPTSGRVGELFF
TRBV20-1	.	TRBJ2-4	many	TGCAGTGCTGTACCCCAGGGAGGACCAAACATTCAGTACTTC	CSAVPQGGPNIQYF
TRBV6-1	.	TRBJ2-5	many	TGTGCCAGCAGACAGGGAGTTGAGACCCAGTACTTC	CASRQGVETQYF
TRBV10-1	.	TRBJ2-3	many	TGCGCCAGCAGTGCTGGGACTTATTCAGATACGCAGTATTTT	CASSAGTYSDTQYF
TRBV7-3	TRBD2	TRBJ2-1	.	TGTGCCAGCAGCCCCGGACTAGCGGGCCCCAATGAGCAGTTCTTC	CASSPGLAGPNEQFF
TRBV4-1	.	TRBJ2-7	few	TGCGCCAGCAGCCAAGACGGGGCCCAGGGCGGGTACGAGCAGTACTTC	CASSQDGAQGGYEQYF
TRBV18	.	TRBJ2-5	many	TGTGCCAGCTCACCTAATTTCTCCGAGACCCAGTACTTC	CASSPNFSETQYF
TRBV19	.	TRBJ2-5	.	TGTGCCAGTGCGGGATTCCCCGTTGAGGAGACCCAGTACTTC	CASAGFPVEETQYF
TRBV20-1	.	TRBJ1-1	.	TGCAGTGCTAGAGTTCAGGGGATGAACACTGAAGCTTTCTTT	CSARVQGMNTEAFF
TRBV7-9	.	TRBJ2-3	few	TGTGCCAGCACCAGCGATGGCAGAACAGATACGCAGTATTTT	CASTSDGRTDTQYF
TRBV20-1	.	TRBJ2-7	many	TGCAGTGCTAGGGGGCGGGCCATATACGAGCAGTACTTC	CSARGRAIYEQYF
TRBV20-1	.	TRBJ1-6	.	TGCAGTGCCAGAGGGGGGGCTGGTGGAAGCGATTCACCCCTCCACTTT	CSARGGAGGSDSPLHF
TRBV30	.	TRBJ1-1	many	TGTGCTGGTTCTCACCGGAACACTGAAGCTTTCTTT	CAGSHRNTEAFF
TRBV20-1	.	TRBJ1-2	.	TGCAGTGCTAGAGATGGAGGGTACTATGGCTACACCTTC	CSARDGGYYGYTF
TRBV2	.	TRBJ1-6	many	TGTGCCAGCAGCGGTGACAGGAACTATAATTCACCCCTCCACTTT	CASSGDRNYNSPLHF
TRBV12-3/TRBV12-4	TRBD1	TRBJ1-5	many	TGTGCCAGCCGAGACAGGGGGCGCGGGGGCAATCAGCCCCAGCATTTT	CASRDRGRGGNQPQHF
TRBV5-1	.	TRBJ1-5	many	TGCGCCAGCAGCTTAGACGATAGCAATCAGCCCCAGCATTTT	CASSLDDSNQPQHF
TRBV3-1	.	TRBJ2-2	many	TGTGCCAGCAGCCAAGGTATCGGGGAGCTGTTTTTT	CASSQGIGELFF
TRBV5-6	.	TRBJ2-7	many	TGTGCCAGCAGCTTGGGGGCACCGACTTCGGGGGAGCAGTACTTC	CASSLGAPTSGEQYF
TRBV10-2	.	TRBJ2-7	few	TGCGCCAGCAGACCGGGGCACCTACCCTACGAGCAGTACTTC	CASRPGHLPYEQYF
TRBV18	TRBD1	TRBJ1-1	many	TGTGCCAGCAGTCCTTTGACAGGGGAGACTGAAGCTTTCTTT	CASSPLTGETEAFF
TRBV2	TRBD1	TRBJ1-2	.	TGTGCCAGCCAACCCTTCGGACAGGGTGCTGGCTACACCTTC	CASQPFGQGAGYTF
TRBV4-1	TRBD1	TRBJ1-3	few	TGCGCCAGCAGCCAAGGGACAGGGGCAAACACCATATATTTT	CASSQGTGANTIYF
TRBV5-6	.	TRBJ1-5	few	TGTGCCAGCAGCTTGGATGGGACGGTTAGCAATCAGCCCCAGCATTTT	CASSLDGTVSNQPQHF
TRBV18	.	TRBJ1-2	few	TGTGCCAGCTCACCCCTACACAAACCCAACTATGGCTACACCTTC	CASSPLHKPNYGYTF
TRBV6-1	.	TRBJ2-4	many	TGTGCCAGCAGTGAAGGCCAGACCAATCAGTACTTC	CASSEGQTNQYF